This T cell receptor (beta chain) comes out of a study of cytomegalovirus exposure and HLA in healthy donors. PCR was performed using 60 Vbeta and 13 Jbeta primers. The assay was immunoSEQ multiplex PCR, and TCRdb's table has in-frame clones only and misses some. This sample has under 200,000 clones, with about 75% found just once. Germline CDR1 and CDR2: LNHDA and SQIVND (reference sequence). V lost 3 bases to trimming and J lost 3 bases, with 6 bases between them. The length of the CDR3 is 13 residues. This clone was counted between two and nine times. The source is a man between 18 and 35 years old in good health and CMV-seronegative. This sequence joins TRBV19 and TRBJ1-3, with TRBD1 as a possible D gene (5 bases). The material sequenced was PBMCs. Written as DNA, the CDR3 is TGTGCCAGTAGTATCAGGGATGGAAACACCATATATTTT. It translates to CASSIRDGNTIYF.